This T cell receptor beta chain was obtained from a study of shared clonotypes between healthy human individuals. TCRdb's copy holds only in-frame clones and misses some; the assay was immunoSEQ multiplex PCR. The sample has about 2 million clones; approximately 94% are singletons. Remarks on this clone: The sample contains more than one DNA sequence encoding this CDR3.

CD45RO-negative CD8 cells positively selected for CCR7 made up the naive population, which excluded terminally differentiated effector memory CD45RA+ cells. Sequenced material: naive CD8+ T cells sorted from blood. This receptor was taken from a man aged 18 to 35 in good health.

This CDR3 reads CASSEVGTSYEQYF. In nucleotides, the CDR3 is TGTGCCAGCAGTGAAGTGGGGACTAGTTACGAGCAGTACTTC. The V call is TRBV6-1, the J call TRBJ2-7; TRBD2 matches at 8 bases. Germline V gene data show CDR1 as MNHNS and CDR2 as SASEGT. The CDR3 length is 14 residues. V lost 1 base and J lost 4; bases outside the gene matches: 3.